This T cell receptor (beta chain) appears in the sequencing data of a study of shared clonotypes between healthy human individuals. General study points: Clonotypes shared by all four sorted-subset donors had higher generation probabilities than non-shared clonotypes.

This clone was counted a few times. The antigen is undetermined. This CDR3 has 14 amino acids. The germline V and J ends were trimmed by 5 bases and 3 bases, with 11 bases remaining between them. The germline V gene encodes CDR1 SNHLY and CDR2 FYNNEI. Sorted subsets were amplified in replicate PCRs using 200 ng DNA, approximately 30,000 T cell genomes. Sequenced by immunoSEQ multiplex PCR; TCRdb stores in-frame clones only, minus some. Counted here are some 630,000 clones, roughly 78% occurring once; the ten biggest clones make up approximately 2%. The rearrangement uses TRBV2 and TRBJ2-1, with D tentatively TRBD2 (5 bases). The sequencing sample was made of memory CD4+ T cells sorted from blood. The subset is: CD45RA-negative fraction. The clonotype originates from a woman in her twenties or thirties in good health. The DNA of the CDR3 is TGTGCCAGCAGTCCGTTAACTAGCTACAATGAGCAGTTCTTC. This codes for CASSPLTSYNEQFF.